One sample yielded the 31 T cell receptor beta chains listed below, sequenced in a study of spatial heterogeneity in lung cancer. Time point reported: sample taken at primary tumor resection. TCRs were sequenced from unsorted whole RNA of tumor, nontumor lung or PBMC. MiXCR, run by TCRdb on the 5' RACE reads, gives a single entry per CDR3 protein. Counted here are about 82,000 distinct CDR3 sequences, 10% to 15% occurring once; the ten biggest clones make up approximately 4.2%. The specimen was PBMCs, collected at surgery. These receptors originate from a male donor with early-stage non-small cell lung cancer.

This clonotype has a count of ten or more. V is TRBV10-3 and J is TRBJ2-5; D is unresolved. CDR1 and CDR2 from the germline V gene are ENHRY and SYGVKD. The V end lost 0 bases, the J end lost 4 bases, and 6 bases lay between the germline ends. The CDR3 covers 13 residues. CDR3 DNA sequence: TGTGCCATCAGTGAGTCGAGCCCAGAGACCCAGTACTTC. Residues: CAISESSPETQYF.

J is TRBJ2-7 and V is TRBV5-1, with D maybe TRBD1 (6 bases). This CDR3 has 17 amino acids. V was cut by 4 bases and J by 3 bases, with 23 bases left in between. CDR1 and CDR2 from the germline V gene are SGHRS and YFSETQ. Here the CDR3 DNA reads TGCGCCAGCAGCCCGATAGAAAGACAGGTGACCAACTACGAGCAGTACTTC. Translated: CASSPIERQVTNYEQYF.

This clonotype showed up just once. The genes are TRBV20-1 and TRBJ2-7, with a possible D match to TRBD2 (5 bases). The germline V and J ends were trimmed by 5 bases and 1 base, with 9 bases remaining between them. Germline V gene sequence: CDR1 DFQATT, CDR2 SNEGSKA (reference sequence). The CDR3 covers 12 residues. CDR3 DNA: TGCAGTGCTGCCGAGGGATCCTACGAGCAGTACTTC. As protein: CSAAEGSYEQYF.

This clonotype occurred many times. The J gene is TRBJ1-1, the V gene TRBV6-1; D remains unclear. CDR1 MNHNS and CDR2 SASEGT come from the germline V gene. The CDR3 is made up of 16 amino acids. V lost 1 base and J lost 7, with 19 bases in between. The CDR3 nucleotides are TGTGCCAGCAGTGAAGGAGTAATAAATCATGGCGGTGAAGCTTTCTTT. Translation: CASSEGVINHGGEAFF.

This clonotype was detected many times. The chain combines TRBV5-6 with TRBJ2-7; maybe TRBD2 (6 bases). The germline gives CDR1 SGHDT, CDR2 YYEEEE. V lost 4 bases and J 3 bases, leaving 14 bases between the germline ends. CDR3 length: 14 residues. The CDR3 spells CASSRGTFYYEQYF. The CDR3 DNA is TGTGCCAGCAGCCGCGGGACTTTCTACTACGAGCAGTACTTC.

CDR3 amino acids: CASAPLTSTDTQYF. The CDR3 region has the DNA TGTGCCAGCGCACCGTTAACTTCCACAGATACGCAGTATTTT. J is TRBJ2-3 and V is TRBV7-8; D remains ambiguous. Trimming cost V 8 bases and J 2 bases, with 14 bases left between them. Germline V CDR1 and CDR2: SGHVS, FQNEAQ. The CDR3 covers 14 residues.

Only a few counts were recorded for this clonotype. The rearrangement links TRBV5-8 to TRBJ2-7, with 7 nucleotides matching TRBD2. Germline V CDR1 and CDR2: SGHTS, YDEGEE. The CDR3 has 15 amino acids. The J segment lost 2 bases and the V segment lost 0 bases, leaving 5 bases of the junction unmatched. The CDR3 loop is CASSLAGGGPYEQYF. The CDR3 DNA reads as TGTGCCAGCAGCTTGGCGGGGGGTGGGCCCTACGAGCAGTACTTC.

This clonotype turned up a few times. This chain links TRBV29-1 with TRBJ1-2, with D maybe TRBD1 (5 bases). V lost 3 bases to trimming and J lost 2 bases, with 19 bases between them. This CDR3 has 16 residues. Per germline, CDR1 SQVTM and CDR2 ANQGSEA. CDR3 nucleotides: TGCAGCGTTGAGGGTGGGGATTGGGACGGGAACTATGGCTACACCTTC. The encoded protein is CSVEGGDWDGNYGYTF.

This clonotype was recorded only once. This chain links TRBV12-3 or TRBV12-4 with TRBJ2-1, with TRBD1 matching over 7 bases. The CDR3 runs to 12 residues. The junction had 5 bases not matched to a gene; V was cut back by 7 bases and J by 8 bases. This CDR3 is CASNPGGDEQFF. The CDR3 bases are TGTGCCAGCAATCCAGGGGGTGATGAGCAGTTCTTC.

The DNA for the CDR3 is TGCAGCGTTCCACTAGCGGGGGGCGGGGAGACCCAGTACTTC. It is translated as CSVPLAGGGETQYF. The chain employs TRBV29-1 and TRBJ2-5, with 12 bases aligning to TRBD2. V shed 5 bases, J shed 5 bases, and the junction held 6 bases outside the gene matches. CDR3 length equals 14 residues. The germline CDR1 and CDR2 sequences are SQVTM and ANQGSEA.

V gene TRBV7-2 combines with J gene TRBJ2-5; 9 bases are a match to TRBD1. Germline loops: CDR1 SGHTA, CDR2 FQGNSA. The trim removed 4 bases at V and 2 bases at J, leaving 5 bases unmatched. The CDR3 spans 15 residues. CDR3: CASSSLGQGQETQYF. The CDR3 DNA reads as TGTGCCAGCAGCTCCCTCGGACAGGGGCAAGAGACCCAGTACTTC. Full variable domain (rest looked up from reference TRBV7-2 and TRBJ2-5): GAGVSQSPSNKVTEKGKDVELRCDPISGHTALYWYRQSLGQGLEFLIYFQGNSAPDKSGLPSDRFSAERTGGSVSTLTIQRTQQEDSAVYLCASSSLGQGQETQYFGPGTRLLVL.

The chain couples TRBV7-3 to TRBJ2-1; 11 positions agree with TRBD1. CDR1 and CDR2 from the germline V gene are SGHTA and FQGTGA. V shed 5 bases and J 0 bases; nucleotides not matched to a gene: 3. The CDR3 covers 16 residues. CDR3 bases: TGTGCCAGCAGCGGTGGGACAGGGGGCTCCTACAATGAGCAGTTCTTC. Its translation: CASSGGTGGSYNEQFF.

This clonotype came up a few times. The V call is TRBV5-1, the J call TRBJ2-1; weak D call: TRBD1 (6 bases). The CDR3 length is 12 residues. Per germline, CDR1 SGHRS and CDR2 YFSETQ. The V end was cut by 3 bases, the J end by 11 bases, with 12 bases between. The CDR3 coding sequence is TGCGCCAGCAGCTCTTACAGGGCCCAGCAGTTCTTC. This gives the protein CASSSYRAQQFF.

This clonotype was seen many times. The gene calls are TRBV20-1 and TRBJ1-1, with TRBD1 matching over 9 bases. V shed 4 bases, J shed 2 bases, and the junction held 8 bases outside the gene matches. Germline V gene lookup returns CDR1 DFQATT and CDR2 SNEGSKA (reference sequence). This CDR3 is built from 15 residues. The CDR3 DNA follows: TGCAGTGCTATGGGGGACAGGGCAGGAAACACTGAAGCTTTCTTT. Translated: CSAMGDRAGNTEAFF.

This clonotype has only a few counts. The chain recombines TRBV2 with TRBJ2-2; D is possibly TRBD2 (5 bases). Germline V CDR1 and CDR2: SNHLY, FYNNEI. This CDR3 has 12 residues. Trimming pared 11 bases from V and 3 bases from J, leaving 10 bases between. CDR3 sequence: CAWRAHTGELFF. The CDR3 bases are TGTGCCTGGCGGGCTCACACCGGGGAGCTGTTTTTT.

The CDR3 reads CASSQVTKGGLTSGFYNEQFF. The DNA for the CDR3 is TGCGCCAGCAGCCAAGTGACTAAAGGAGGGCTGACTAGCGGTTTCTACAATGAGCAGTTCTTC. This chain links TRBV4-1 with TRBJ2-1, with 9 bases fitting TRBD2. CDR3 length equals 21 residues. The junction had 19 bases not matched to a gene; V was cut back by 1 base and J by 3 bases. Per germline, CDR1 MGHRA and CDR2 YSYEKL.

This clonotype was observed many times. V and J are TRBV5-1 and TRBJ1-2; a weak D match, TRBD1 (6 bases). The CDR3 spans 13 residues. The germline CDR1 and CDR2 sequences are SGHRS and YFSETQ. Trimming pared 4 bases from V and 8 bases from J, leaving 15 bases between. The CDR3 loop reads CASSPDRPGGYTF. CDR3 nucleotides: TGCGCCAGCAGCCCCGACAGGCCAGGGGGCTACACCTTC.

V and J are TRBV29-1 and TRBJ2-4; the D gene could be TRBD1 or TRBD2 (5 bases each). The V gene lost 0 bases and the J gene lost 5 bases, with 11 bases spanning the gap. The CDR3 is 14 amino acids. Germline V gene lookup returns CDR1 SQVTM and CDR2 ANQGSEA. Here the CDR3 reads CSVEDGAGENIQYF. In DNA, the CDR3 is TGCAGCGTTGAAGACGGGGCCGGGGAAAACATTCAGTACTTC.

This clonotype has just a few counts. The chain recombines TRBV7-9 with TRBJ2-1; no firm D call. V was cut by 5 bases and J by 1 base, with 12 bases left in between. This CDR3 contains 15 residues. Germline-derived CDR1 and CDR2 are SEHNR and FQNEAQ (reference sequence). This chain's CDR3 is CASSPPEKSYNEQFF. In DNA, the CDR3 is TGTGCCAGCAGCCCCCCAGAGAAGTCCTACAATGAGCAGTTCTTC.

The sample holds a few counts of this clonotype. The chain combines TRBV9 with TRBJ2-3; D call uncertain. The CDR3 extends over 14 amino acids. Trimming left V 0 bases short and J 5 bases short, with 10 bases between. Germline values: CDR1 SGDLS, CDR2 YYNGEE. As DNA, the CDR3 is TGTGCCAGCAGCGTAGGAGGAAGGGAAGATACGCAGTATTTT. Encoded protein: CASSVGGREDTQYF.

The chain combines TRBV20-1 with TRBJ1-1; the D is unclear. This CDR3 spans 13 amino acids. V lost 8 bases and J 4 bases, leaving 17 bases between the germline ends. The germline V gene encodes CDR1 DFQATT and CDR2 SNEGSKA (reference sequence). CDR3 in amino acids: CSLRWEDGTEAFF. CDR3 DNA sequence: TGCAGTTTACGATGGGAAGATGGCACTGAAGCTTTCTTT.

This clonotype was found many times. The chain carries TRBV20-1 and TRBJ2-6, with D possibly TRBD1 on 5 matching bases. Germline-derived CDR1 and CDR2 are DFQATT and SNEGSKA (reference sequence). This CDR3 comprises 14 residues. The V gene lost 4 bases and the J gene lost 1 base, with 8 bases spanning the gap. In DNA form, the CDR3 reads TGCAGTGCTACCAGGGAATCTGGGGCCAACGTCCTGACTTTC. Its protein is CSATRESGANVLTF.

A few counts support this clonotype. The chain joins TRBV20-1 to TRBJ1-4; tentatively, D is TRBD1 (6 bases). CDR1 and CDR2 from the germline V gene are DFQATT and SNEGSKA (reference sequence). The CDR3 runs 13 residues. The V end lost 6 bases, the J end lost 8 bases, and 16 bases lay between the germline ends. The CDR3 sequence is CSAQQGVGEKLFF. The CDR3 coding sequence is TGCAGTGCCCAACAGGGAGTGGGAGAAAAACTGTTTTTT.

This clonotype was seen only a few times. The CDR3 DNA sequence: TGTGCCAGCAGCTTCAACGGCCCTTATGGCTACACCTTC. Amino acids: CASSFNGPYGYTF. V gene TRBV7-9 combines with J gene TRBJ1-2; D is undetermined. V shed 3 bases and J shed 5 bases, with 10 bases lying between them. From germline, CDR1 is SEHNR and CDR2 FQNEAQ (reference sequence). The CDR3 contains 13 residues.

This clonotype was seen only a few times. The V and J genes are TRBV11-2 and TRBJ1-1; the D is unclear. Germline V CDR1 and CDR2: SGHAT, FQNNGV. Trimming left V 0 bases short and J 8 bases short, with 10 bases between. CDR3 length: 13 residues. CDR3 nucleotides: TGTGCCAGCAGCTTAGAGGTCGGCGGAGAAGCTTTCTTT. Encoded protein: CASSLEVGGEAFF.

This clonotype appeared a few times. The V gene is TRBV20-1, the J gene TRBJ2-3; 9 bases align to TRBD2. The germline gives CDR1 DFQATT, CDR2 SNEGSKA (reference sequence). V shed 0 bases, J shed 1 base, and the junction held 2 bases outside the gene matches. The CDR3 runs 15 residues. The CDR3 loop is CSARDAGGGTDTQYF. CDR3 DNA sequence: TGCAGTGCTAGAGACGCGGGAGGGGGCACAGATACGCAGTATTTT.

V usage is TRBV7-9 and J usage is TRBJ2-2; 12 positions match TRBD2. Germline loops: CDR1 SEHNR, CDR2 FQNEAQ (reference sequence). Germline trimming cut 5 bases from V and 2 bases from J; bases unmatched to any gene: 9. This CDR3 comprises 18 residues. The CDR3 loop is CASSLPTSGGRNTGELFF. CDR3 bases: TGTGCCAGCAGCCTACCCACTAGCGGGGGGCGTAACACCGGGGAGCTGTTTTTT.

In its sample, this clonotype was seen a few times. This chain links TRBV5-1 with TRBJ2-3, with 13 bases identical to TRBD2. V lost 0 bases and J lost 6; bases outside the gene matches: 7. Germline V gives CDR1 SGHRS, CDR2 YFSETQ. This CDR3 is 17 amino acids long. CDR3 loop: CASSLELAGGPGDTQYF. CDR3 nucleotide sequence: TGCGCCAGCAGCTTGGAACTAGCGGGGGGGCCCGGGGATACGCAGTATTTT.

In its sample, this clonotype was seen many times. The rearrangement links TRBV29-1 to TRBJ1-2; D ambiguous. Germline loops: CDR1 SQVTM, CDR2 ANQGSEA. This CDR3 spans 12 amino acids. V was cut by 4 bases and J by 4 bases, with 10 bases left in between. CDR3 protein: CSVAQASYGYTF. The CDR3, as DNA: TGCAGCGTTGCCCAGGCCTCCTATGGCTACACCTTC.

This clonotype came up many times. The genes are TRBV5-6 and TRBJ1-2; tentatively, D is TRBD1 (6 bases). The germline V gene encodes CDR1 SGHDT and CDR2 YYEEEE. Trimming left V 5 bases short and J 8 bases short, with 13 bases between. CDR3 length: 12 residues. The CDR3 DNA reads as TGTGCCAGCAGTCTACAGGGAATCGGCTACACCTTC. This encodes CASSLQGIGYTF. The variable domain in full, completed from reference TRBV5-6 and TRBJ1-2, reads DAGVTQSPTHLIKTRGQQVTLRCSPKSGHDTVSWYQQALGQGPQFIFQYYEEEERQRGNFPDRFSGHQFPNYSSELNVNALLLGDSALYLCASSLQGIGYTFGSGTRLTVV.

This clonotype was counted a few times. The J gene is TRBJ1-1, the V gene TRBV5-1; 9 bases match TRBD1. CDR3 length equals 15 residues. V lost 0 bases to trimming and J lost 8 bases; unmatched junction nucleotides: 8. The germline V gene encodes CDR1 SGHRS and CDR2 YFSETQ. CDR3 in amino acids: CASSLDFPGQGEAFF. Written as DNA, the CDR3 is TGCGCCAGCAGCTTGGATTTTCCCGGACAGGGGGAAGCTTTCTTT. The complete variable domain, with remaining parts taken from reference TRBV5-1 and TRBJ1-1, reads KAGVTQTPRYLIKTRGQQVTLSCSPISGHRSVSWYQQTPGQGLQFLFEYFSETQRNKGNFPGRFSGRQFSNSRSEMNVSTLELGDSALYLCASSLDFPGQGEAFFGQGTRLTVV.